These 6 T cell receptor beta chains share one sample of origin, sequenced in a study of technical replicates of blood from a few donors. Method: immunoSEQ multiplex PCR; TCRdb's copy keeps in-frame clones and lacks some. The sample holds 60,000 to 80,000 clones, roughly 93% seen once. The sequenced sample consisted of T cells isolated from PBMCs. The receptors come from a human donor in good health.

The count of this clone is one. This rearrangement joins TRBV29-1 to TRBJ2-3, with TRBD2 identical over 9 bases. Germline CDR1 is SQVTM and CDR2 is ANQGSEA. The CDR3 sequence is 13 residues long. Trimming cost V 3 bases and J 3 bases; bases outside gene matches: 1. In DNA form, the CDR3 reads TGCAGCGTTGATAGCGGGAGTACAGATACGCAGTATTTT. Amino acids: CSVDSGSTDTQYF.

CDR3 coding DNA: TGTGCCAGCAGTGAAAGGGTGGCTAGCGGTAACCCCAATGAGCAGTTCTTC. The encoded protein is CASSERVASGNPNEQFF. The V call is TRBV6-1, the J call TRBJ2-1; 7 bases line up with TRBD2. Germline values: CDR1 MNHNS, CDR2 SASEGT. J gave up 6 bases and V 2 bases, and 13 bases lay outside the gene matches. This CDR3 is built from 17 residues.

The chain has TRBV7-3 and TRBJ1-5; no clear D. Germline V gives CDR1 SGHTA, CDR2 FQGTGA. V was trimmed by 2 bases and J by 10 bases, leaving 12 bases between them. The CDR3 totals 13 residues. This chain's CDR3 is CASSLDAELPQHF. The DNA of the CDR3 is TGTGCCAGCAGCTTAGATGCAGAACTACCCCAGCATTTT.

CDR3 residues: CASTRQGLMNTEAFF. The CDR3 DNA follows: TGTGCCAGCACTCGACAGGGGCTCATGAACACTGAAGCTTTCTTT. V is TRBV6-5 and J is TRBJ1-1, with TRBD1 identical over 8 bases. Germline-derived CDR1 and CDR2 are MNHEY and SVGAGI. The J segment lost 0 bases and the V segment lost 7 bases, leaving 7 bases of the junction unmatched. CDR3 size: 15 residues.

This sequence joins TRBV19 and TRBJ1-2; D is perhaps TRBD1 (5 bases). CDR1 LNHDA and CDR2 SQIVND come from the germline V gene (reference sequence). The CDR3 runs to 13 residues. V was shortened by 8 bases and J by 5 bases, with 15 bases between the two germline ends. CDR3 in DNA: TGTGCCAGTGGGGGGTGGGCAGGTTATGGCTACACCTTC. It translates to CASGGWAGYGYTF.

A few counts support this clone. The CDR3 region is CASSQPRGGGYTF. DNA for the CDR3: TGTGCCAGCAGCCAACCTCGGGGGGGTGGCTACACCTTC. The chain links TRBV7-3 to TRBJ1-2; D is possibly TRBD1 (5 bases). V was trimmed by 5 bases and J by 7 bases, leaving 14 bases between them. The CDR3 totals 13 residues. From germline, CDR1 is SGHTA and CDR2 FQGTGA.